Listed here are 21 T cell receptor beta chains from one sample, sequenced in a study of T cells expressing NK-cell markers. No DNA is given; TCRdb re-called the 5' RACE reads and lists each CDR3 protein once. In total, the table holds 250,000 to 300,000 distinct CDR3 sequences. Sequencing was carried out using blood T cells: a sorted CD56 or NKG2C T cell subset, CD4+ or CD8+ T cells, or bulk PBMC T cells (not recorded which). The receptors here all came from a man between 18 and 35 years old in good health.

The chain joins TRBV12-3 or TRBV12-4 to TRBJ2-1; TCRdb selects TRBD2, and the lack of DNA leaves this call unchecked. CDR3 length: 14 residues. CDR3 region: CASSPGLASNEQFF.

The chain joins TRBV6-2 or TRBV6-3 to TRBJ2-5; no DNA is available, so the TRBD1 call from TCRdb remains unchecked. CDR1 and CDR2 from the germline V gene are MNHEY and SVGEGT. The CDR3 totals 15 residues. The chain's CDR3 is CASSLSGQGGSDQYF.

The chain has TRBV9 and TRBJ2-5; TCRdb picks TRBD2, but there is no DNA to check that call. Germline loops: CDR1 SGDLS, CDR2 YYNGEE. The length of the CDR3 is 17 residues. CDR3 loop: CASSEGLAGGSQETQYF.

This sequence joins TRBV14 and TRBJ2-2; TCRdb's D call, TRBD2, is unchecked because there is no DNA. In germline, CDR1 is SGHDN, CDR2 FVKESK. This CDR3 comprises 20 residues. The CDR3 sequence: CASSQDPLAGVIANTGELFF.

V is TRBV19 and J is TRBJ2-5; the D call of TRBD2 rests on TCRdb alone, since no DNA is present to check it. This CDR3 spans 15 amino acids. Germline V lookup: CDR1 LNHDA, CDR2 SQIVND (reference sequence). The CDR3 protein is CASSIWPSALETQYF. Supplemented by reference TRBV19 and TRBJ2-5, the full variable domain reads DGGITQSPKYLFRKEGQNVTLSCEQNLNHDAMYWYRQDPGQGLRLIYYSQIVNDFQKGDIAEGYSVSREKKESFPLTVTSAQKNPTAFYLCASSIWPSALETQYFGPGTRLLVL.

The chain carries TRBV12-3 or TRBV12-4 and TRBJ2-2. The CDR3 loop spans 16 amino acids. CDR3 sequence reads: CASRVSGGMNTGELFF.

This chain connects TRBV11-2 to TRBJ2-3; the TCRdb D gene call, TRBD2, has no DNA to confirm it. The CDR3 is 18 amino acids. CDR1 and CDR2 (germline): SGHAT, FQNNGV. CDR3 amino acids: CASSPSPLAGVSVDTQYF.

V gene TRBV11-2 combines with J gene TRBJ2-1; TCRdb's assignment of TRBD1 cannot be checked, as there is no DNA. The CDR3 runs 14 residues. In germline, CDR1 is SGHAT, CDR2 FQNNGV. CDR3 protein: CASSPLKARNEQFF.

The CDR3 region is CASSQTGLEGNEQFF. J is TRBJ2-1 and V is TRBV3-1; lacking DNA, the TRBD1 call made by TCRdb goes unchecked. The CDR3 loop spans 15 amino acids. Germline-derived CDR1 and CDR2 are LGHDT and YNNKEL (reference sequence).

The chain uses TRBV2 and TRBJ2-1; with no DNA, the TCRdb D assignment of TRBD2 cannot be verified. Germline assignment: CDR1 SNHLY and CDR2 FYNNEI. The CDR3 has 14 residues. Here the CDR3 reads CASGLGVGVDEQFF.

The genes are TRBV10-3 and TRBJ1-5; TCRdb indicates TRBD1, and absent DNA this call remains unverified. Germline assignment: CDR1 ENHRY and CDR2 SYGVKD. CDR3 length: 15 residues. The CDR3 protein is CAISEQQGIGQPQHF.

This chain connects TRBV10-3 to TRBJ2-2; TCRdb outputs TRBD2, but without DNA this stays unchecked. The CDR3 contains 16 residues. Germline CDR1 ENHRY, CDR2 SYGVKD. Here the CDR3 reads CAISGASGINTGELFF.

The chain joins TRBV5-1 to TRBJ2-2; the D gene TCRdb calls, TRBD1, cannot be checked with no DNA. In germline, CDR1 is SGHRS, CDR2 YFSETQ. This CDR3 comprises 15 residues. The CDR3 protein is CASSLVTGKDGELFF.

The J gene is TRBJ2-1, the V gene TRBV12-3 or TRBV12-4. This CDR3 comprises 15 residues. The CDR3 region is CASRLAGVFDNEQFF.

This rearrangement joins TRBV24-1 to TRBJ2-5; TCRdb names TRBD1, which stays unverified in the absence of DNA. Germline CDR1 and CDR2: KGHDR and SFDVKD. The CDR3 contains 16 residues. This chain's CDR3 is CATSAPLVGGQETQYF.

The chain is built from TRBV20-1 and TRBJ2-1; TCRdb returns TRBD2, unconfirmable since there is no DNA. Germline lookup yields CDR1 DFQATT and CDR2 SNEGSKA (reference sequence). The CDR3 is 16 residues long. CDR3 in amino acids: CSASRPGLASRNEQFF.

The CDR3 loop is CASSPDRNEKLFF. The chain recombines TRBV18 with TRBJ1-4. The length of the CDR3 is 13 residues. Germline CDR1 reads KGHSH; CDR2 reads LQKENI.

The chain employs TRBV2 and TRBJ2-7; TCRdb's D call, TRBD1, is unchecked because there is no DNA. The CDR3 spans 13 residues. Germline CDR1 and CDR2: SNHLY and FYNNEI. The CDR3 here is CASSGDRGYEQYF.

The rearrangement joins TRBV2 to TRBJ2-5; TCRdb reports TRBD1, a call that lacks DNA to check it against. This CDR3 comprises 15 residues. CDR1 is SNHLY, CDR2 FYNNEI, per germline. The CDR3 reads CASSEGGGQGKTQYF.

This chain joins TRBV29-1 and TRBJ1-2; TCRdb selects TRBD1, and the lack of DNA leaves this call unchecked. This CDR3 comprises 11 residues. Germline assignment: CDR1 SQVTM and CDR2 ANQGSEA. The CDR3: CSVAGGKGYTF.

The chain recombines TRBV12-3 or TRBV12-4 with TRBJ2-2; TCRdb outputs TRBD2, but without DNA this stays unchecked. The CDR3 is made up of 13 amino acids. CDR3 region: CASRTLGPGELFF.